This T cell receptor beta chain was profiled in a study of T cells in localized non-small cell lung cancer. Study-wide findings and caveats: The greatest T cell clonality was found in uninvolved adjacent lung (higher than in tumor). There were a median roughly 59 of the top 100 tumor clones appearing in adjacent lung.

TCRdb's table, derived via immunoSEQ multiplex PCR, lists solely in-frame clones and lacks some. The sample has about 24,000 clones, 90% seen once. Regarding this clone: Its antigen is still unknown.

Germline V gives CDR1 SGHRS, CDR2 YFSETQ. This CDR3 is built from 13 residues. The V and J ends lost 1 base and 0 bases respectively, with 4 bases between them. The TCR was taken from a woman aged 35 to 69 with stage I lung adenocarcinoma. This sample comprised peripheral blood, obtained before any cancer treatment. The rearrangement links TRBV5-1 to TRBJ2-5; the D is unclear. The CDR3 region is CASSLQYQETQYF. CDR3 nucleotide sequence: TGCGCCAGCAGCTTGCAATACCAAGAGACCCAGTACTTC.